The 21 T cell receptor beta chains given below trace back to one sample, sequenced in a study of technical replicates of blood from a few donors. Generated by immunoSEQ multiplex PCR, the TCRdb table keeps only in-frame clones and is missing some. The sample has around 30,000 clones, just over 90% seen once. Sequencing was performed on PBMCs. These receptors all stem from a human donor in good health. Some clones in this sample may be carry-over from other donors' samples.

The chain links TRBV19 to TRBJ1-6, with D unclear. The CDR3 is made up of 15 amino acids. In germline, CDR1 is LNHDA, CDR2 SQIVND (reference sequence). V dropped 1 base and J dropped 8 bases, with 12 bases sitting between them. The CDR3: CASSIVGSSDSPLHF. The CDR3 region has the DNA TGTGCCAGTAGTATAGTCGGTTCGTCGGATTCACCCCTCCACTTT.

The rearrangement links TRBV7-6 to TRBJ2-7; 7 nucleotides line up with TRBD1. V lost 5 bases to trimming and J lost 5 bases; unmatched junction nucleotides: 6. This CDR3 comprises 13 residues. Germline CDR1 is SGHVS and CDR2 is FNYEAQ. The CDR3 nucleotides read TGTGCCAGCAGCACTCGACAGGGCCACGAGCAGTACTTC. This gives the protein CASSTRQGHEQYF.

J is TRBJ2-2 and V is TRBV4-1; possible D gene TRBD1, 6 bases. The CDR3 contains 14 residues. The germline gives CDR1 MGHRA, CDR2 YSYEKL. The V and J ends lost 4 bases and 4 bases respectively, with 10 bases between them. As DNA, the CDR3 is TGCGCCAGCAGCCCACAGGGTTTCACCGGGGAGCTGTTTTTT. It codes for CASSPQGFTGELFF.

The chain employs TRBV5-4 and TRBJ1-1; 8 bases agree with TRBD1. Trimming took 3 bases from V and 3 from J; bases not matched to a gene: 7. Germline CDR1 SGHNT, CDR2 YYREEE (reference sequence). This CDR3 spans 15 amino acids. The CDR3 reads CASSSITGGHTEAFF. In DNA form, the CDR3 reads TGTGCCAGCAGCTCTATAACAGGGGGGCACACTGAAGCTTTCTTT.

This clone has more than one count but fewer than ten. V is TRBV5-1 and J is TRBJ2-1; 10 bases fit TRBD1. Germline CDR1 is SGHRS and CDR2 is YFSETQ. The trim removed 3 bases at V and 0 bases at J, leaving 6 bases unmatched. CDR3 length: 17 residues. CDR3 region: CASSSPRTGGSYNEQFF. The CDR3 DNA sequence: TGCGCCAGCAGCTCGCCTCGGACAGGGGGCTCCTACAATGAGCAGTTCTTC.

This clone was detected only once. The chain recombines TRBV30 with TRBJ1-1, with D possibly being TRBD1 (5 bases). The V end lost 3 bases, the J end lost 5 bases, and 19 bases lay between the germline ends. The CDR3 runs to 15 residues. The V gene's germline CDR1 is GTSNPN and CDR2 SVGIG (reference sequence). CDR3 nucleotides: TGTGCCTGGAGCGTCCAAAGCGGGGCCGGGACTGAAGCTTTCTTT. Translating it yields CAWSVQSGAGTEAFF. Looking up the rest from reference TRBV30 and TRBJ1-1 gives the full variable domain: SQTIHQWPATLVQPVGSPLSLECTVEGTSNPNLYWYRQAAGRGLQLLFYSVGIGQISSEVPQNLSASRPQDRQFILSSKKLLLSDSGFYLCAWSVQSGAGTEAFFGQGTRLTVV.

This chain uses TRBV5-6 with TRBJ2-7; D remains ambiguous. Per germline, CDR1 SGHDT and CDR2 YYEEEE. With 0 bases removed from V and 5 bases from J, the gap between germline ends came to 9 bases. The length of the CDR3 is 13 residues. The DNA for the CDR3 is TGTGCCAGCAGCTTGGGAGGCCGGGACGAGCAGTACTTC. Translated, it gives CASSLGGRDEQYF.

This chain links TRBV5-1 with TRBJ1-2; D may be TRBD1 (5 bases). This CDR3 contains 15 residues. Germline loops: CDR1 SGHRS, CDR2 YFSETQ. Trimming shortened V by 0 bases and J by 0 bases, and 9 bases separated the two germline ends. This CDR3 is CASSLAGGTNYGYTF. DNA of the CDR3: TGCGCCAGCAGCTTGGCCGGGGGAACTAACTATGGCTACACCTTC.

The rearrangement uses TRBV10-3 and TRBJ2-5; 10 nucleotides match TRBD2. CDR3 length equals 19 residues. Germline-derived CDR1 and CDR2 are ENHRY and SYGVKD. Trimming removed 2 bases from V and 2 bases from J; junction bases left unmatched: 14. The CDR3 region is CAISEPYGGAGGAQETQYF. The CDR3 DNA is TGTGCCATCAGTGAGCCTTATGGGGGAGCGGGAGGGGCACAAGAGACCCAGTACTTC.

The chain couples TRBV16 to TRBJ1-1; D gene unclear. The V and J ends lost 4 bases and 4 bases respectively, with 16 bases between them. Germline V gives CDR1 KGHSY, CDR2 FQNENV. The CDR3 extends over 15 amino acids. The CDR3 sequence is CASSPNSKLGTEAFF. In nucleotides, the CDR3 is TGTGCCAGCAGCCCGAATTCGAAACTTGGCACTGAAGCTTTCTTT.

This chain joins TRBV29-1 and TRBJ2-1; 10 bases are shared with TRBD2. This CDR3 contains 14 residues. CDR1 is SQVTM and CDR2 is ANQGSEA in the germline V gene. The V gene end was trimmed by 3 bases and the J gene end by 7 bases; junction bases not matched to a gene: 6. The CDR3 DNA is TGCAGCGTTGATGCTAGCGGGAGACGTAATGAGCAGTTCTTC. This codes for CSVDASGRRNEQFF.

The chain links TRBV20-1 to TRBJ2-3; D is unresolved. The V end lost 6 bases, the J end lost 4 bases, and 8 bases lay between the germline ends. The CDR3 extends over 11 amino acids. From germline, CDR1 is DFQATT and CDR2 SNEGSKA (reference sequence). The CDR3: CSAYAPDTQYF. CDR3 in DNA: TGCAGTGCCTATGCCCCAGATACGCAGTATTTT.

The CDR3 region has the DNA TGTGCCAGCAGCCCCCGCAGTAGCGGGAGGGCGAACACCGGGGAGCTGTTTTTT. Amino acid sequence: CASSPRSSGRANTGELFF. The chain couples TRBV11-2 to TRBJ2-2; 11 nucleotides align to TRBD2. From germline, CDR1 is SGHAT and CDR2 FQNNGV. V lost 5 bases to trimming and J lost 0 bases; unmatched junction nucleotides: 8. This CDR3 is 18 amino acids long.

CDR3: CASSFPGQAYEQYF. As DNA, the CDR3 is TGTGCCAGCAGCTTCCCGGGACAGGCCTACGAGCAGTACTTC. This chain connects TRBV5-6 to TRBJ2-7; 8 bases align to TRBD1. V lost 2 bases and J lost 2; bases outside the gene matches: 3. CDR1 is SGHDT, CDR2 YYEEEE, per germline. The CDR3 spans 14 residues.

The chain carries TRBV7-9 and TRBJ1-2, with 7 bases that match TRBD1. J lost 4 bases, V lost 3 bases, and 2 bases had no gene match. The CDR3 sequence is 13 residues long. Germline CDR1 is SEHNR and CDR2 is FQNEAQ (reference sequence). The CDR3 DNA follows: TGTGCCAGCAGCTTTGGACAGGTCTATGGCTACACCTTC. Protein sequence: CASSFGQVYGYTF.

This clone was counted once. The chain uses TRBV2 and TRBJ2-1; 9 bases fit TRBD1. Germline trimming cut 7 bases from V and 2 bases from J; bases unmatched to any gene: 6. This CDR3 has 15 residues. CDR1 SNHLY and CDR2 FYNNEI come from the germline V gene. For the CDR3, the DNA is TGTGCCAGCAAAATGGGACAGGGTCCCTACAATGAGCAGTTCTTC. This encodes CASKMGQGPYNEQFF.

The V gene is TRBV7-2, the J gene TRBJ1-5; unclear D gene. With 5 bases removed from V and 2 bases from J, the gap between germline ends came to 7 bases. CDR1 is SGHTA and CDR2 is FQGNSA in the germline V gene. This CDR3 is built from 13 residues. The CDR3 DNA reads as TGTGCCAGCAGCCCCCGGGGCAATCAGCCCCAGCATTTT. As protein: CASSPRGNQPQHF.

The chain joins TRBV11-2 to TRBJ2-2; D possibly corresponds to TRBD2 (7 bases). Germline assignment: CDR1 SGHAT and CDR2 FQNNGV. The CDR3 is made up of 14 amino acids. Trimming cost V 1 base and J 7 bases, with 10 bases left between them. The CDR3 DNA reads as TGTGCCAGCAGCTTAGTGCGGGGGCACGGGGAGCTGTTTTTT. Translating gives CASSLVRGHGELFF.

The V and J genes are TRBV5-1 and TRBJ2-6; D is perhaps TRBD1 (6 bases). There are 15 residues in the CDR3. Per the germline V gene, CDR1 is SGHRS and CDR2 is YFSETQ. V was cut by 0 bases and J by 2 bases, with 6 bases left in between. The CDR3 coding sequence is TGCGCCAGCAGCTTGGCAGGGGCTGGGGCCAACGTCCTGACTTTC. Amino acid sequence: CASSLAGAGANVLTF.

The J gene is TRBJ2-3, the V gene TRBV7-2, with 10 nucleotides matching TRBD2. Trimming took 5 bases from V and 7 from J; bases not matched to a gene: 9. Germline CDR1 SGHTA, CDR2 FQGNSA. CDR3 length equals 15 residues. Written as DNA, the CDR3 is TGTGCCAGCAGCCGGAGCGGGGGGGCCACCAATACGCAGTATTTT. Its protein is CASSRSGGATNTQYF.

This chain connects TRBV7-9 to TRBJ1-4; D ambiguous. The germline V and J ends were trimmed by 3 bases and 7 bases, with 15 bases remaining between them. The CDR3 is 15 amino acids. CDR1 is SEHNR and CDR2 is FQNEAQ in the germline V gene (reference sequence). The CDR3 DNA follows: TGTGCCAGCAGCTTCTTGGGAGGGTCAATTGAAAAACTGTTTTTT. This codes for CASSFLGGSIEKLFF.